Presented here are 21 T cell receptor beta chains from one specimen sequenced in a study of shared clonotypes between healthy human individuals (TCRdb year 2020). The method behind the library was the immunoSEQ multiplex PCR assay. What TCRdb holds here is the immuneACCESS table cut down to in-frame rearrangements. Part of the clones is not present; checked against another copy, under half of the missing clones reflect an unresolved V gene, and the others are unexplained. This sample has about 2,500,000 clones in its table, and about 92% of those were observed once. 0.14% of the sample is taken by the ten largest. The material sequenced was naive CD4+ T cells sorted from blood. Explained via the paper, the cell subset or site label denotes: CD45RA+ positively selected. The receptors derive from a man younger than 35 in good health.

The chain has TRBV5-4 and TRBJ2-2, with a possible D match to TRBD2 (5 bases). This CDR3 has 13 residues. The germline V gene encodes CDR1 SGHNT and CDR2 YYREEE (reference sequence). V was clipped by 0 bases and J by 13 bases, with 13 bases between them. The CDR3: CASSLDRPGGLFF. The CDR3 DNA reads TGTGCCAGCAGCTTGGATAGACCCGGAGGGCTGTTTTTT.

Regarding this clone: This sample also contains other DNA sequences that code for the same CDR3. The V call is TRBV19, the J call TRBJ2-5; D gene unclear. Trimming pared 1 base from V and 2 bases from J, leaving 11 bases between. Germline CDR1 and CDR2: LNHDA and SQIVND (reference sequence). This CDR3 has 15 residues. The CDR3 DNA reads as TGTGCCAGTAGTATAGGGCGCGGACCGCAAGAGACCCAGTACTTC. Translating gives CASSIGRGPQETQYF.

The table lists this clone with a few counts. The chain carries TRBV9 and TRBJ1-6; tentatively, D is TRBD1 (5 bases). V gave up 7 bases and J gave up 7 bases, with 9 bases separating them. The CDR3 extends over 12 amino acids. CDR1 is SGDLS and CDR2 is YYNGEE in the germline V gene. In nucleotides, the CDR3 is TGTGCCAGCGGAAGACAGAATTCACCCCTCCACTTT. It codes for CASGRQNSPLHF.

The chain employs TRBV7-2 and TRBJ2-7, with no clear D. V lost 4 bases to trimming and J lost 0 bases, with 7 bases between them. Germline CDR1 and CDR2: SGHTA and FQGNSA. This CDR3 is built from 13 residues. CDR3 sequence reads: CASSWRISYEQYF. The DNA for the CDR3 is TGTGCCAGCAGCTGGCGAATCTCCTACGAGCAGTACTTC.

In nucleotides, the CDR3 is TGTGCCAGCTCTCCGCCTGTTATCTACGAGCAGTACTTC. As protein: CASSPPVIYEQYF. The V gene is TRBV18, the J gene TRBJ2-7; the D is unclear. The V end was cut by 6 bases, the J end by 3 bases, with 12 bases between. The CDR3 sequence is 13 residues long. CDR1 and CDR2 (germline): KGHSH, LQKENI. Based on the CDR3 plus reference TRBV18 and TRBJ2-7, the full variable domain is NAGVMQNPRHLVRRRGQEARLRCSPMKGHSHVYWYRQLPEEGLKFMVYLQKENIIDESGMPKERFSAEFPKEGPSILRIQQVVRGDSAAYFCASSPPVIYEQYFGPGTRLTVT.

The rearrangement uses TRBV6-5 and TRBJ1-1, with D possibly TRBD1 on 5 matching bases. The CDR3 is 12 residues long. CDR1 MNHEY and CDR2 SVGAGI come from the germline V gene. V dropped 7 bases and J dropped 10 bases, with 16 bases sitting between them. The CDR3 region is CASKAGAGGAFF. The CDR3, as DNA: TGTGCCAGCAAGGCCGGTGCCGGGGGAGCTTTCTTT.

The genes are TRBV6-5 and TRBJ2-5; TRBD1 matches 8 bases. Near its end, the DNA agrees better with TRBJ2-7, so the J call may be wrong. The CDR3 runs 15 residues. In germline, CDR1 is MNHEY, CDR2 SVGAGI. DNA for the CDR3: TGTGCCAGCAGAAGGGGCAGGGGGCAATACTACGAGCAGTACTTC. Amino acids: CASRRGRGQYYEQYF.

This rearrangement joins TRBV9 to TRBJ1-3; no definite D call. Per germline, CDR1 SGDLS and CDR2 YYNGEE. The CDR3 contains 13 residues. Deletions cut 3 bases from V and 2 bases from J, with 6 bases between. The CDR3 DNA is TGTGCCAGCAGCGAGCCTGCTGGAAACACCATATATTTT. This sequence encodes CASSEPAGNTIYF.

V is TRBV19 and J is TRBJ2-3; D perhaps matches TRBD2 (6 bases). Germline V gene sequence: CDR1 LNHDA, CDR2 SQIVND (reference sequence). V was shortened by 5 bases and J by 4 bases, with 13 bases between the two germline ends. This CDR3 spans 14 amino acids. CDR3 region: CASSHRGISDTQYF. The CDR3, as DNA: TGTGCCAGTAGTCACCGGGGGATCTCAGATACGCAGTATTTT.

This chain links TRBV6-5 with TRBJ2-1; 7 bases fit TRBD2. V was pared by 1 base and J by 6 bases, with 3 bases of the junction left unmatched. This CDR3 is 14 amino acids long. Germline values: CDR1 MNHEY, CDR2 SVGAGI. CDR3 loop: CASSYLGGSNEQFF. The CDR3 nucleotides read TGTGCCAGCAGTTACTTGGGCGGGAGCAATGAGCAGTTCTTC.

The chain carries TRBV7-2 and TRBJ2-2, with D possibly called TRBD1 or TRBD2 (5 bases each). Germline CDR1 reads SGHTA; CDR2 reads FQGNSA. The CDR3 covers 15 residues. Deletions cut 5 bases from V and 4 bases from J, with 14 bases between. CDR3 coding DNA: TGTGCCAGCAGCCGGGGACCGTCGAGCACCGGGGAGCTGTTTTTT. Its translation is CASSRGPSSTGELFF.

This chain joins TRBV7-9 and TRBJ2-1; D gene uncertain. V was clipped by 2 bases and J by 5 bases, with 16 bases between them. From germline, CDR1 is SEHNR and CDR2 FQNEAQ (reference sequence). There are 16 residues in the CDR3. Written as DNA, the CDR3 is TGTGCCAGCAGCTTAAAACCCCCCAGTTTCCACAATGAGCAGTTCTTC. The encoded protein is CASSLKPPSFHNEQFF. Drawing the rest from reference TRBV7-9 and TRBJ2-1, the complete variable domain is DTGVSQNPRHKITKRGQNVTFRCDPISEHNRLYWYRQTLGQGPEFLTYFQNEAQLEKSRLLSDRFSAERPKGSFSTLEIQRTEQGDSAMYLCASSLKPPSFHNEQFFGPGTRLTVL.

As to this clone: Different DNA sequences within this sample yield the same CDR3. The chain combines TRBV19 with TRBJ1-2, with D maybe TRBD1 (5 bases). The CDR3 covers 14 residues. Trimming shortened V by 2 bases and J by 4 bases, and 11 bases separated the two germline ends. Germline V gene data show CDR1 as LNHDA and CDR2 as SQIVND (reference sequence). The CDR3 loop reads CASSIPGALYGYTF. The CDR3 DNA reads TGTGCCAGTAGTATACCCGGGGCGCTCTATGGCTACACCTTC.

This chain connects TRBV28 to TRBJ1-5, with D perhaps TRBD1 (6 bases). Trimming stripped 2 bases from V and 9 bases from J, with 8 bases between. Germline CDR1 reads MDHEN; CDR2 reads SYDVKM. The CDR3 length is 12 residues. Here the CDR3 DNA reads TGTGCCAGCAGTTTAAGCAGGGGGCCCCAGCATTTT. This encodes CASSLSRGPQHF. Looking up the rest from reference TRBV28 and TRBJ1-5 gives the full variable domain: DVKVTQSSRYLVKRTGEKVFLECVQDMDHENMFWYRQDPGLGLRLIYFSYDVKMKEKGDIPEGYSVSREKKERFSLILESASTNQTSMYLCASSLSRGPQHFGDGTRLSIL.

This clone was observed a few times. The chain couples TRBV18 to TRBJ1-1, with D tentatively TRBD1 (6 bases). V was trimmed by 4 bases and J by 0 bases, leaving 12 bases between them. The CDR3 runs to 15 residues. The germline CDR1 and CDR2 sequences are KGHSH and LQKENI. CDR3 in amino acids: CASSRRQAMNTEAFF. The CDR3 coding sequence is TGTGCCAGCTCACGGCGACAGGCCATGAACACTGAAGCTTTCTTT.

The chain's CDR3 is CASRRLGSYEQYF. The CDR3 DNA sequence: TGTGCCAGCAGACGACTAGGCTCCTACGAGCAGTACTTC. This rearrangement joins TRBV27 to TRBJ2-7; the D gene is possibly TRBD2 (6 bases). From germline, CDR1 is MNHEY and CDR2 SMNVEV (reference sequence). The length of the CDR3 is 13 residues. Trimming took off 6 bases at V and 0 bases at J, with 9 bases between the two ends.

This CDR3 is CASSLDLGSTDTQYF. CDR3 DNA sequence: TGTGCCAGCAGCTTAGATCTGGGAAGCACAGATACGCAGTATTTT. This chain links TRBV11-2 with TRBJ2-3; D gene unclear. Germline assignment: CDR1 SGHAT and CDR2 FQNNGV. This CDR3 is 15 amino acids long. V was trimmed by 0 bases and J by 0 bases, leaving 7 bases between them.

The chain recombines TRBV28 with TRBJ2-7; a possible D gene is TRBD2 (6 bases). This CDR3 has 17 amino acids. Trimming shortened V by 2 bases and J by 7 bases, and 24 bases separated the two germline ends. Germline CDR1 reads MDHEN; CDR2 reads SYDVKM. The CDR3 loop reads CASSLEPGAAGMGEQYF. The CDR3 nucleotides are TGTGCCAGCAGTTTAGAACCTGGTGCGGCGGGAATGGGAGAGCAGTACTTC.

This chain uses TRBV5-1 with TRBJ2-2, with D possibly matching TRBD2 (7 bases). In germline, CDR1 is SGHRS, CDR2 YFSETQ. V shed 2 bases and J shed 6 bases, with 17 bases lying between them. This CDR3 has 16 residues. CDR3 coding DNA: TGCGCCAGCAGCTTTCAGCGGGGAAAGGGGGCCGGGGAGCTGTTTTTT. Amino acids: CASSFQRGKGAGELFF.

The rearrangement uses TRBV11-2 and TRBJ1-2; 7 bases line up with TRBD1. V lost 3 bases to trimming and J lost 6 bases; unmatched junction nucleotides: 7. Germline CDR1 SGHAT, CDR2 FQNNGV. This CDR3 region has 14 residues. CDR3 nucleotide sequence: TGTGCCAGCAGCTTTGGAGGGGGCGCTGATGGCTACACCTTC. Amino acids: CASSFGGGADGYTF.

This clone appeared a few times. Within the sample, other DNA sequences also encode this same CDR3. The chain carries TRBV30 and TRBJ1-5; weak D call: TRBD1 (5 bases). V was pared by 1 base and J by 5 bases, with 9 bases between. There are 13 residues in the CDR3. The germline V gene encodes CDR1 GTSNPN and CDR2 SVGIG (reference sequence). The CDR3 loop reads CAWSGGGDQPQHF. For the CDR3, the DNA is TGTGCCTGGAGTGGGGGGGGAGATCAGCCCCAGCATTTT.